Listed below are T cell receptor beta chains from one sample, sequenced in a study of T-cell reconstitution after alpha-beta-depleted transplantation in children. TCRdb independently ran MiXCR on the PCR reads; one entry per CDR3 protein. The sample holds approximately 1,000,000 distinct CDR3 sequences; about 30% are singletons and the top ten take under 30%. This specimen consisted of PBMCs, mostly from graft donor cells, obtained 360 days after TCRalphabeta/CD19-depleted stem cell transplant. The receptors stem from a boy under three years old who had a stem cell transplant for SCID, so the T cells may come from the graft donor. Both conserved end residues are part of each CDR3. D genes are given only for firm matches. Some rows have no size entry. The others give once, few or many, or a class for an expanded clone.

TRBV9,few,TRBJ2-5,TRBD2,CASRAHRSGLAAETQYF,TGTGCCAGCAGAGCACACCGATCGGGACTAGCCGCAGAGACCCAGTACTTC
TRBV5-5,.,TRBJ2-7,.,CASSLEGGGEYEQYF,TGTGCCAGCAGCTTGGAAGGAGGGGGCGAGTACGAGCAGTACTTC
TRBV21-1,.,TRBJ1-4,.,CASSKVGRGYEKLFF,TGTGCCAGCAGCAAAGTGGGCAGGGGTTATGAAAAACTGTTTTTT
TRBV4-2,few,TRBJ2-1,TRBD1,CASSQDMTGGYWSYNEQFF,TGTGCCAGCAGCCAAGATATGACAGGGGGTTATTGGTCCTACAATGAGCAGTTCTTC
TRBV5-1,.,TRBJ1-1,.,CASSFQTSNTEAFF,TGCGCCAGCAGCTTCCAGACATCGAACACTGAAGCTTTCTTT
TRBV5-5,.,TRBJ2-7,TRBD1,CASSLGVGTGAYEQYF,TGTGCCAGCAGCTTGGGAGTCGGGACAGGGGCCTACGAGCAGTACTTC
TRBV2,.,TRBJ2-4,.,CASGAGALAKNIQYF,TGTGCCAGTGGGGCAGGGGCACTAGCCAAAAACATTCAGTACTTC
TRBV4-2,few,TRBJ2-5,TRBD2,CASSQDGRPSGFQETQYF,TGTGCCAGCAGCCAAGACGGGCGGCCTAGCGGGTTTCAAGAGACCCAGTACTTC
TRBV5-1,few,TRBJ2-7,TRBD1,CASSYRDRPSYEQYF,TGCGCCAGCAGCTACCGGGACAGACCCTCCTACGAGCAGTACTTC
TRBV7-2,.,TRBJ2-1,TRBD2,CASSFLAGGTDDEQFF,TGTGCCAGCAGCTTCTTAGCGGGGGGAACAGACGATGAGCAGTTCTTC
TRBV12-3/TRBV12-4,few,TRBJ1-2,.,CASSLGGAYGYTF,TGCGCCAGCAGCTTGGGCGGGGCGTATGGCTACACCTTC
TRBV20-1,.,TRBJ2-7,TRBD2,CSASTGLAGGSEQYF,TGCAGTGCTTCGACCGGACTAGCGGGGGGTAGCGAGCAGTACTTC
TRBV30,.,TRBJ1-1,.,CAWTQGYTEAFF,TGTGCCTGGACGCAGGGCTACACTGAAGCTTTCTTT
TRBV6-2/TRBV6-3,many,TRBJ2-1,.,CASSYSRGRGEQFF,TGTGCCAGCAGTTACTCGCGGGGACGTGGAGAGCAGTTCTTC
TRBV7-3,few,TRBJ2-1,.,CASSLSRAYNEQFF,TGTGCCAGCAGCCTCTCGCGGGCCTACAATGAGCAGTTCTTC
TRBV12-3/TRBV12-4,.,TRBJ1-1,.,CASSEGIGDTEAFF,TGTGCCAGCAGTGAGGGCATCGGGGACACTGAAGCTTTCTTT
TRBV5-1,.,TRBJ2-2,.,CASSLAGQTGELFF,TGCGCCAGCAGCTTGGCCGGGCAGACCGGGGAGCTGTTTTTT
TRBV15,few,TRBJ1-3,.,CATSSPEFIGNTIYF,TGTGCCACCAGCAGCCCCGAATTCATCGGAAACACCATATATTTT
TRBV10-3,few,TRBJ2-5,.,CATRGRGWETQYF,TGTGCCACCAGAGGTCGGGGGTGGGAGACCCAGTACTTC
TRBV20-1,few,TRBJ2-7,.,CSARDGEEKGYEQYF,TGCAGTGCTAGAGATGGGGAAGAAAAGGGCTACGAGCAGTACTTC